The 20 T cell receptor beta chains below were found in one sample sequenced in a study of spatial heterogeneity in lung cancer. Described time point: sample taken at primary tumor resection. Study-wide results and limits: Tumors with more nonsynonymous mutations had more expanded intratumoral alpha and beta TCRs.

Their recognized antigens are unknown. TCRdb reprocessed the 5' RACE reads with MiXCR, giving one entry per CDR3 protein. The table has 2,500 to 3,500 distinct CDR3 sequences, roughly 17% seen once; the top ten hold 13% to 15%. Sample: lung tumor tissue, taken at surgery. The receptors stem from a male donor with early-stage non-small cell lung cancer.

By sample share, this clonotype is large (0.1 to 1%). The J gene is TRBJ2-5, the V gene TRBV7-9; D not resolved. The CDR3 spans 14 residues. The V gene's germline CDR1 is SEHNR and CDR2 FQNEAQ (reference sequence). The V and J ends lost 1 base and 5 bases respectively, with 11 bases between them. CDR3 loop: CASSLVLGFETQYF. CDR3 DNA sequence: TGTGCCAGCAGCTTAGTTTTAGGGTTCGAGACCCAGTACTTC.

In this sample, this clonotype turned up many times. The J gene is TRBJ2-3, the V gene TRBV3-1; 7 bases are a match to TRBD2. In germline, CDR1 is LGHDT, CDR2 YNNKEL (reference sequence). This CDR3 comprises 15 residues. Trimming at V came to 5 bases and at J to 3 bases, leaving 8 bases not matched to a gene. The CDR3, as DNA: TGTGCCAGCAGCTGGGGAGTCGGGGGGACAGATACGCAGTATTTT. It encodes CASSWGVGGTDTQYF.

This clonotype is classed as medium-sized. The chain is built from TRBV24-1 and TRBJ2-3, with D possibly being TRBD2 (5 bases). CDR3 size: 16 residues. Per germline, CDR1 KGHDR and CDR2 SFDVKD. V was clipped by 2 bases and J by 2 bases, with 13 bases between them. The CDR3 sequence is CATSDYSTGITDTQYF. CDR3 nucleotides: TGTGCCACCAGTGATTATAGTACGGGGATCACAGATACGCAGTATTTT.

The V and J genes are TRBV12-3 or TRBV12-4 and TRBJ2-3; TRBD2 matches at 10 bases. The length of the CDR3 is 16 residues. J gave up 5 bases and V 3 bases, and 8 bases lay outside the gene matches. The CDR3 loop is CASSFRTSGGEDTQYF. CDR3 in DNA: TGTGCCAGCAGTTTCCGGACTAGCGGAGGAGAAGATACGCAGTATTTT.

By share, this clonotype ranks as medium-sized. The V gene is TRBV7-9, the J gene TRBJ2-7, with TRBD1 matching over 8 bases. The junction had 6 bases not matched to a gene; V was cut back by 5 bases and J by 3 bases. The V gene's germline CDR1 is SEHNR and CDR2 FQNEAQ (reference sequence). This CDR3 spans 14 amino acids. The CDR3 reads CASSHRDRNYEQYF. As DNA, the CDR3 is TGTGCCAGCAGCCACCGGGACAGGAACTACGAGCAGTACTTC. Combining the CDR3 with reference TRBV7-9 and TRBJ2-7 gives the whole variable domain DTGVSQNPRHKITKRGQNVTFRCDPISEHNRLYWYRQTLGQGPEFLTYFQNEAQLEKSRLLSDRFSAERPKGSFSTLEIQRTEQGDSAMYLCASSHRDRNYEQYFGPGTRLTVT.

The chain uses TRBV18 and TRBJ2-6; 8 bases map to TRBD1. The CDR3 consists of 17 residues. J lost 8 bases, V lost 1 base, and 10 bases had no gene match. Per germline, CDR1 KGHSH and CDR2 LQKENI. In DNA, the CDR3 is TGTGCCAGCTCACCACTCGGACTTGGACAGGGTCCCAACGTCCTGACTTTC. Protein: CASSPLGLGQGPNVLTF.

V is TRBV7-6 and J is TRBJ2-3; 9 bases line up with TRBD2. The CDR3 covers 23 residues. Per germline, CDR1 SGHVS and CDR2 FNYEAQ. V dropped 2 bases and J dropped 3; count of bases not matched to a gene: 27. As DNA, the CDR3 is TGTGCCAGCAGCTTATCCCGCGCGGGGGGGCTTACAGATACGCAGCGGCTTACAGATACGCAGTATTTT. It codes for CASSLSRAGGLTDTQRLTDTQYF. Filled out from reference TRBV7-6 and TRBJ2-3, the complete variable domain reads GAGVSQSPRYKVTKRGQDVALRCDPISGHVSLYWYRQALGQGPEFLTYFNYEAQQDKSGLPNDRFSAERPEGSISTLTIQRTEQRDSAMYRCASSLSRAGGLTDTQRLTDTQYFGPGTRLTVL.

Relative to its sample, this clonotype is large (0.1 to 1%). The rearrangement links TRBV19 to TRBJ2-7; D is unclear. The CDR3 runs to 13 residues. Per germline, CDR1 LNHDA and CDR2 SQIVND (reference sequence). V was cut by 0 bases and J by 1 base, with 4 bases left in between. The CDR3 nucleotides read TGTGCCAGTAGTATAGACATTTCCTACGAGCAGTACTTC. This gives the protein CASSIDISYEQYF. Filled out from reference TRBV19 and TRBJ2-7, the complete variable domain reads DGGITQSPKYLFRKEGQNVTLSCEQNLNHDAMYWYRQDPGQGLRLIYYSQIVNDFQKGDIAEGYSVSREKKESFPLTVTSAQKNPTAFYLCASSIDISYEQYFGPGTRLTVT.

This clonotype was counted at least ten times. The chain is built from TRBV27 and TRBJ2-1; 10 nucleotides match TRBD1. The CDR3 totals 15 residues. Germline CDR1 reads MNHEY; CDR2 reads SMNVEV (reference sequence). V trimming: 6 bases; J trimming: 12 bases; junction bases outside the gene matches: 14. The CDR3 DNA reads as TGTGCCAGCAGGGTTGTCGGGACAGGGGTCGGGGGGCAGTTCTTC. This translates into CASRVVGTGVGGQFF.

This clonotype turned up a few times. The chain links TRBV15 to TRBJ2-3, with D possibly TRBD2 on 6 matching bases. Between the trimmed V and J ends, which lost 5 bases and 6 bases, there was a span of 15 bases. Germline V gene lookup returns CDR1 LNHNV and CDR2 YYDKDF (reference sequence). CDR3 size: 14 residues. The CDR3 loop is CATSGPAGSDTQYF. CDR3 DNA sequence: TGTGCCACCAGCGGACCTGCGGGGAGCGATACGCAGTATTTT. Drawing the rest from reference TRBV15 and TRBJ2-3, the complete variable domain is DAMVIQNPRYQVTQFGKPVTLSCSQTLNHNVMYWYQQKSSQAPKLLFHYYDKDFNNEADTPDNFQSRRPNTSFCFLDIRSPGLGDTAMYLCATSGPAGSDTQYFGPGTRLTVL.

With regard to this clonotype: It is likely a read error, because the conserved phenylalanine at the end of the CDR3 is missing. The CDR3: CASSSTPTGDSGNTIYS. In DNA, the CDR3 is TGTGCCAGCAGCTCTACCCCGACAGGGGACTCTGGAAACACCATATATTCT. The chain joins TRBV11-2 to TRBJ1-3; 8 bases match TRBD1. J was trimmed by 0 bases and V by 4 bases; bases with no gene match: 8. CDR1 and CDR2 (germline): SGHAT, FQNNGV. The CDR3 loop spans 17 amino acids.

The chain carries TRBV7-6 and TRBJ1-1, with a possible D match to TRBD1 (6 bases). This CDR3 spans 14 amino acids. In germline, CDR1 is SGHVS, CDR2 FNYEAQ. Between the trimmed V and J ends, which lost 2 bases and 1 base, there was a span of 8 bases. For the CDR3, the DNA is TGTGCCAGCAGCTTATGGGGGCCGAACACTGAAGCTTTCTTT. Its translation is CASSLWGPNTEAFF.

By its share, this clonotype is medium-sized (0.01 to 0.1%). This chain uses TRBV27 with TRBJ1-5; no clear D. Germline V gene sequence: CDR1 MNHEY, CDR2 SMNVEV (reference sequence). There are 13 residues in the CDR3. Deletions cut 7 bases from V and 3 bases from J, with 10 bases between. For the CDR3, the DNA is TGTGCCAGCACCATGGCAGCCAATCAGCCCCAGCATTTT. This codes for CASTMAANQPQHF.

This clonotype is medium-sized within its sample. The rearrangement links TRBV7-9 to TRBJ1-6; a possible D gene is TRBD1 (5 bases). Trimming took off 1 base at V and 7 bases at J, with 5 bases between the two ends. The CDR3 has 13 residues. The germline gives CDR1 SEHNR, CDR2 FQNEAQ (reference sequence). The CDR3 loop is CASSLEGNSPLHF. The CDR3 DNA sequence: TGTGCCAGCAGCTTAGAGGGGAATTCACCCCTCCACTTT.

This clonotype appeared many times. The chain uses TRBV2 and TRBJ2-7, with 12 bases matching TRBD2. The CDR3 has 13 residues. Losses at the gene ends were 9 bases for V and 1 base for J; bases not matched to a gene: 1. Germline V gene lookup returns CDR1 SNHLY and CDR2 FYNNEI. The CDR3 sequence: CASTSGGSYEQYF. Written as DNA, the CDR3 is TGTGCCAGTACTAGCGGGGGGTCCTACGAGCAGTACTTC.

By its share, this clonotype is medium-sized. This chain links TRBV11-2 with TRBJ1-5; possibly TRBD1 for D (6 bases). The CDR3 covers 14 residues. Germline CDR1 is SGHAT and CDR2 is FQNNGV. V was pared by 5 bases and J by 3 bases, with 11 bases between. The CDR3 DNA reads as TGTGCCAGCAGCCAACAGGGCCTCAATCAGCCCCAGCATTTT. This sequence encodes CASSQQGLNQPQHF.

V is TRBV7-9 and J is TRBJ2-2; the D is unclear. V lost 5 bases and J lost 7, with 11 bases in between. Looked up from germline, CDR1 is SEHNR and CDR2 is FQNEAQ (reference sequence). The CDR3 is 13 amino acids. CDR3 loop: CASSQTKGGELFF. CDR3 sequence (DNA): TGTGCCAGCAGCCAAACCAAGGGCGGGGAGCTGTTTTTT.

This chain connects TRBV4-2 to TRBJ2-2; D is perhaps TRBD1 (6 bases). Germline V gene lookup returns CDR1 LGHNA and CDR2 YNFKEQ. The CDR3 is made up of 15 amino acids. V was shortened by 4 bases and J by 2 bases, with 11 bases between the two germline ends. CDR3 protein: CASSRTTGNTGELFF. In nucleotides, the CDR3 is TGTGCCAGCAGCCGGACGACAGGCAACACCGGGGAGCTGTTTTTT.

This clonotype was observed a single time. The rearrangement joins TRBV28 to TRBJ2-5; 8 positions agree with TRBD2. The germline gives CDR1 MDHEN, CDR2 SYDVKM. CDR3 length: 17 amino acids. V was clipped by 3 bases and J by 4 bases; unmatched bases: 13. The DNA for the CDR3 is TGTGCCAGCAGTTTGTCGGGAGCGGGAGATGGGGGAGAGACCCAGTACTTC. It codes for CASSLSGAGDGGETQYF.

Relative to its sample, this clonotype is medium-sized. The chain uses TRBV3-1 and TRBJ1-6, with no clear D. V was clipped by 2 bases and J by 8 bases, with 4 bases between them. Germline V gene sequence: CDR1 LGHDT, CDR2 YNNKEL (reference sequence). The CDR3 contains 12 residues. The CDR3 region has the DNA TGTGCCAGCAGCCAAAGGGATTCACCCCTCCACTTT. It specifies CASSQRDSPLHF. The full variable domain, its missing parts supplied by reference TRBV3-1 and TRBJ1-6, is DTAVSQTPKYLVTQMGNDKSIKCEQNLGHDTMYWYKQDSKKFLKIMFSYNNKELIINETVPNRFSPKSPDKAHLNLHINSLELGDSAVYFCASSQRDSPLHFGNGTRLTVT.